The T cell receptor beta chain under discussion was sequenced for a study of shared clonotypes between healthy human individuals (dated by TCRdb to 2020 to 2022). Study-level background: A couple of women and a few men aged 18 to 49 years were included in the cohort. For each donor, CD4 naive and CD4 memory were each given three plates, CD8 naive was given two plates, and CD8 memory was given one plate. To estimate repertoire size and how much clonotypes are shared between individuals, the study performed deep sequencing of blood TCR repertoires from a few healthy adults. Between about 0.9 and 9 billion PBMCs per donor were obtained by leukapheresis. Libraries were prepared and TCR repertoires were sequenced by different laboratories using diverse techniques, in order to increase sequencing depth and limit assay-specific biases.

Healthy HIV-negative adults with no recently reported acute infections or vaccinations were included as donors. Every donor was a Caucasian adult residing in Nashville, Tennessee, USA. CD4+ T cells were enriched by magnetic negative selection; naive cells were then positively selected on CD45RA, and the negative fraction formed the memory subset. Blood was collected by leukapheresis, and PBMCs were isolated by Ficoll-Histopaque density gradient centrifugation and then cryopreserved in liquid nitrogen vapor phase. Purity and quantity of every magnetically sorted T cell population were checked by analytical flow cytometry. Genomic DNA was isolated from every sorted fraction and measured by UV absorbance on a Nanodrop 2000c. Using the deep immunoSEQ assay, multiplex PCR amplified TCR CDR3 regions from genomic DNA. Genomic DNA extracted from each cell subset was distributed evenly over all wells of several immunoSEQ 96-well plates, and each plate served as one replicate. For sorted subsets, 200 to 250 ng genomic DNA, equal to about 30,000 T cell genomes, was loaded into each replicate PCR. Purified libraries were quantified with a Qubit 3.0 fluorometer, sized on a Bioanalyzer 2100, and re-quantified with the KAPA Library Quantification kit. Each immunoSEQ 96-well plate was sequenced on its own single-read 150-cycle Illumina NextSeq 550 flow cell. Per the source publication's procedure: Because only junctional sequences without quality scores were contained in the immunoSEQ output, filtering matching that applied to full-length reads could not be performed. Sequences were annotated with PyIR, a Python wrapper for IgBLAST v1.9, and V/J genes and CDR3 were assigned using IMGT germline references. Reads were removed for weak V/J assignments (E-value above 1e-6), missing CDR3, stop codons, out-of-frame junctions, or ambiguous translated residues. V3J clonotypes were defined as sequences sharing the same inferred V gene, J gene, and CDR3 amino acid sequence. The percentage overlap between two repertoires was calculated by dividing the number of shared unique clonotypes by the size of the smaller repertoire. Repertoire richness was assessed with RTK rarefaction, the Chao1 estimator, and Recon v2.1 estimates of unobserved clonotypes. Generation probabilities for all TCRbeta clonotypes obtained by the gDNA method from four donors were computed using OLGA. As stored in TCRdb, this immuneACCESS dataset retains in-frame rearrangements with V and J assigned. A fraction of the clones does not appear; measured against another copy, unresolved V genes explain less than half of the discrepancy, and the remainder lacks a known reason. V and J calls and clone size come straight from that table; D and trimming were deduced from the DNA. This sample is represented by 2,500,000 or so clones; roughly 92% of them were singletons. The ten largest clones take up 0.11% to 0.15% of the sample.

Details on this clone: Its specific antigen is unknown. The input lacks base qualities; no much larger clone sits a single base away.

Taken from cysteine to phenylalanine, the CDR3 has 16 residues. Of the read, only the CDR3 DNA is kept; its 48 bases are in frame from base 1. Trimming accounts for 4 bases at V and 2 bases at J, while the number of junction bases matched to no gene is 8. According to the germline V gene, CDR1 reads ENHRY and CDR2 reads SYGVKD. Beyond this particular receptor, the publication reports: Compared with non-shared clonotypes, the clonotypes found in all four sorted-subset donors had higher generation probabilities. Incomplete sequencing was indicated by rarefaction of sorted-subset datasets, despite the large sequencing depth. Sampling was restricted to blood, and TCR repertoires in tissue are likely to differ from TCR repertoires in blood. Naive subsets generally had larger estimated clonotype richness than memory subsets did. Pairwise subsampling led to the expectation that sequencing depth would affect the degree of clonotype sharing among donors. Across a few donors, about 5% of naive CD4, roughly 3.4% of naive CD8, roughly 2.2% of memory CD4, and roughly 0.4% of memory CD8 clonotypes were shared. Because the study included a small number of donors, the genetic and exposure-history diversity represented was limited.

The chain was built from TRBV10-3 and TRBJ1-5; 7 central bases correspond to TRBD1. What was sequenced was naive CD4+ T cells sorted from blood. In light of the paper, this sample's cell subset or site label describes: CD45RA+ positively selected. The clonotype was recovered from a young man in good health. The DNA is TGTGCCATCAGTGCCTCCGGGACAGTCGGCAATCAGCCCCAGCATTTT. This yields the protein CAISASGTVGNQPQHF.